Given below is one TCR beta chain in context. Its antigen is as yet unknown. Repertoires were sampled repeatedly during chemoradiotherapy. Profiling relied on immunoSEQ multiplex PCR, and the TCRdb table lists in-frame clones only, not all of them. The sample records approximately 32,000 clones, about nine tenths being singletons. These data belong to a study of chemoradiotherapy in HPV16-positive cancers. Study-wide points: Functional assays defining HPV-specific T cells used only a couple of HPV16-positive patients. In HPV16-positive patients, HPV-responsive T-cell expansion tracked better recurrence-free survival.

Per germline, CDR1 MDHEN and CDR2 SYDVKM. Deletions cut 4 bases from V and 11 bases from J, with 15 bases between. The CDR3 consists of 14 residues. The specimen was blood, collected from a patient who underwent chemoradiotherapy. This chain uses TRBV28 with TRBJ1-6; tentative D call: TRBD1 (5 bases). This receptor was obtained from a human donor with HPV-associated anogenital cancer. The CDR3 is CASSSSPGPTPLHF. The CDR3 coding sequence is TGTGCCAGCAGTTCGTCTCCGGGACCCACACCCCTCCACTTT.